The sequence of this TCR beta chain was determined in a study of beta chain features in type 1 diabetes. The CDR3 consists of 15 residues. Germline V CDR1 and CDR2: SGHTA, FQGNSA. V trimming: 6 bases; J trimming: 9 bases; junction bases outside the gene matches: 13. Study results and caveats: The naive, central memory and Treg TCRB repertoires showed an apparent similarity that was greater among patients than among healthy donors.

For this clone: Its antigen is as yet unknown.

Every isolated RNA sample was fully reverse transcribed, so sequencing captured expressed TCRB transcripts. Clones were read by immunoSEQ multiplex PCR, and TCRdb kept only the in-frame ones, dropping some. The table records approximately 160,000 clones, approximately 9% of them present only once. Specimen: central memory CD4+ T cells from blood. The genes are TRBV7-2 and TRBJ2-7, with 11 positions matching TRBD1. This clonotype originated in a young woman in good health. CDR3 sequence: CASSRGGQGVSRQYF. For the CDR3, the DNA is TGTGCCAGCAGTCGAGGGGGACAGGGGGTGTCTAGGCAGTACTTC. Full variable domain (rest looked up from reference TRBV7-2 and TRBJ2-7): GAGVSQSPSNKVTEKGKDVELRCDPISGHTALYWYRQSLGQGLEFLIYFQGNSAPDKSGLPSDRFSAERTGGSVSTLTIQRTQQEDSAVYLCASSRGGQGVSRQYFGPGTRLTVT.